Each of the 29 T cell receptor beta chains below was sequenced from the same sample in a study of T cell clonality in common variable immunodeficiency. These receptors have no identified antigens. The study, taken as a whole, reports: Reportedly, TCR beta sequences from common variable immunodeficiency showed fewer deletions and N-nucleotide insertions.

Data came from immunoSEQ multiplex PCR; TCRdb stores just in-frame clones and leaves some out. The repertoire consists of roughly 42,000 clones, none detected only once. Specimen: peripheral blood mononuclear cells. The origin of the receptors is a human donor with common variable immunodeficiency.

Note on this clone: The read finishes 3 residues shy of the CDR3 end, and the germline J gene is used to complete it. The chain uses TRBV19 and TRBJ2-1; 10 positions agree with TRBD2. CDR1 LNHDA and CDR2 SQIVND come from the germline V gene (reference sequence). The CDR3 sequence is 18 residues long. The junction had 9 bases not matched to a gene; V was cut back by 4 bases and J by 0 bases. CDR3 bases read: TGTGCCAGTAGTACCCCCTCTAGCGGGAGAATCTCCTACAATGAG. Amino acid sequence: CASSTPSSGRISYNE. The full CDR3 is CASSTPSSGRISYNEQFF.

This clone was picked up many times. The read falls 3 residues short of the CDR3 end, and the missing part is taken from the germline J gene. The chain links TRBV4-1 to TRBJ2-7; 7 bases align to TRBD2. CDR3 length: 14 amino acids. The trim removed 0 bases at V and 5 bases at J, leaving 4 bases unmatched. Germline loops: CDR1 MGHRA, CDR2 YSYEKL. CDR3 sequence: CASSQEGLGHEQYF. The sequenced part of the CDR3 DNA is TGCGCCAGCAGCCAAGAAGGACTAGGTCACGAG.

This clone was seen ten or more times. The CDR3 goes on 3 residues after the read ends, and that part is filled in from the germline J gene. The chain is built from TRBV5-1 and TRBJ2-7, with 8 bases identical to TRBD1. This CDR3 comprises 14 residues. Per germline, CDR1 SGHRS and CDR2 YFSETQ. V was clipped by 3 bases and J by 4 bases; unmatched bases: 6. The DNA read from the CDR3 is TGCGCCAGCAGCTCCGGACAGGGAACATACGAG. This gives the protein CASSSGQGTYE. The whole CDR3 reads CASSSGQGTYEQYF.

At least ten counts were recorded for this clone. The read falls 3 residues short of the CDR3 end, and the missing part is taken from the germline J gene. The V gene is TRBV20-1, the J gene TRBJ1-1; 7 nucleotides agree with TRBD1. Germline V gene lookup returns CDR1 DFQATT and CDR2 SNEGSKA (reference sequence). The CDR3 is 14 residues long. Unmatched junction bases numbered 3, after V lost 2 bases and J lost 0 bases. CDR3 DNA (partial): TGCAGTGCTAGAAAGGGACAGATGAACACTGAA. Its translation is CSARKGQMNTE. The whole CDR3 sequence is CSARKGQMNTEAFF.

This clone was detected many times. The read ends 3 residues shy of where the CDR3 ends; the end is completed using the germline J gene. V is TRBV30 and J is TRBJ2-7, with D perhaps TRBD1 (6 bases). CDR1 GTSNPN and CDR2 SVGIG come from the germline V gene (reference sequence). The CDR3 is 13 residues long. Deletions cut 7 bases from V and 2 bases from J, with 15 bases between. CDR3 bases read: TGTGCCTCGTTTGCCGGGACAACCTACGAG. Translated, it gives CASFAGTTYE. The whole CDR3 reads CASFAGTTYEQYF.

This clone has at least ten counts. Read coverage stops 3 residues before the CDR3 terminus; the germline J gene supplies the remainder. The V gene is TRBV2, the J gene TRBJ1-1; TRBD1 matches 8 bases. The CDR3 runs to 14 residues. The V segment lost 5 bases and the J segment 0 bases; nucleotides outside the gene matches: 2. Germline CDR1 is SNHLY and CDR2 is FYNNEI. CDR3 in amino acids: CASSKQGVNTEAFF. Incomplete CDR3 DNA: TGTGCCAGCAGTAAACAGGGGGTGAACACTGAA.

This clone has a handful of counts. The read falls 3 residues short of the CDR3 end, and the missing part is taken from the germline J gene. The chain couples TRBV2 to TRBJ2-3; no clear D. This CDR3 region has 13 residues. Trimming took 4 bases from V and 3 from J, leaving 8 bases between them. Germline CDR1 is SNHLY and CDR2 is FYNNEI. The CDR3 bases that were read are TGTGCCAGCAGTGCTGACGGGACAGATACG. It encodes CASSADGTDT. The full CDR3 sequence reads CASSADGTDTQYF.

This clone was picked up many times. Read coverage stops 3 residues before the CDR3 terminus; the germline J gene supplies the remainder. The chain combines TRBV19 with TRBJ2-3, with D maybe TRBD2 (5 bases). V lost 3 bases and J 6 bases, leaving 10 bases between the germline ends. The CDR3 contains 13 residues. Germline V CDR1 and CDR2: LNHDA, SQIVND (reference sequence). The CDR3 here is CASSIYGEDTQYF. The CDR3 bases that were read are TGTGCCAGTAGTATCTACGGGGAGGATACG.

This clone was counted between two and nine times. Read data end 3 residues before the CDR3 end; the end is taken from the germline J gene. The chain carries TRBV19 and TRBJ2-7, with D possibly matching TRBD2 (6 bases). The CDR3 covers 14 residues. The V gene lost 3 bases and the J gene lost 2 bases, with 11 bases spanning the gap. The V gene's germline CDR1 is LNHDA and CDR2 SQIVND (reference sequence). The CDR3 loop reads CASSMTSLPYEQYF. The part of the CDR3 DNA that was read is TGTGCCAGTAGTATGACTAGTTTACCCTACGAG.

This clone was counted between two and nine times. The read gets to within 3 residues of the CDR3 end, and the germline J gene fills in the rest. V gene TRBV2 combines with J gene TRBJ1-6, with a weak D call TRBD1 (5 bases). The CDR3 has 15 residues. Trimming pared 6 bases from V and 8 bases from J, leaving 17 bases between. From germline, CDR1 is SNHLY and CDR2 FYNNEI. CDR3 DNA (partial): TGTGCCAGCAGCGCCCTGGGACTACGAGATTCACCC. Protein: CASSALGLRDSP. From start to end, the CDR3 is CASSALGLRDSPLHF.

This clone was recorded many times. The CDR3 bases that were read are TGTGCCAGTACTAAACAGGGGGCTAAGGTCGAG. This encodes CASTKQGAKVE. The entire CDR3 reads CASTKQGAKVELFF. The rearrangement joins TRBV19 to TRBJ2-2, with 9 bases matching TRBD1. With the read ending 3 residues before the CDR3 end, the germline J gene is used to fill in that end. The CDR3 extends over 14 amino acids. Germline CDR1 and CDR2: LNHDA and SQIVND (reference sequence).

The table lists this clone with many counts. The read finishes 3 residues shy of the CDR3 end, and the germline J gene is used to complete it. This chain joins TRBV20-1 and TRBJ1-2; D gene uncertain. Germline V gene data show CDR1 as DFQATT and CDR2 as SNEGSKA (reference sequence). Trimming removed 2 bases from V and 6 bases from J, with 19 bases in between. The CDR3 totals 15 residues. The CDR3 protein is CSARPPVATGDGYTF. Partial CDR3 DNA: TGCAGTGCTAGACCACCTGTAGCGACGGGAGATGGC.

This clone came up many times. The sequenced fragment ends 3 residues before the CDR3 boundary, so the rest is inferred from the germline J gene. The V gene is TRBV29-1, the J gene TRBJ2-5, with 9 bases aligning to TRBD1. Germline V gene lookup returns CDR1 SQVTM and CDR2 ANQGSEA. With V trimmed by 7 bases and J by 1 base, 7 bases remained unmatched. The CDR3 sequence is 14 residues long. The CDR3 sequence is CSAPTGGFQETQYF. The sequenced part of the CDR3 DNA is TGCAGCGCCCCGACAGGGGGTTTCCAAGAGACC.

Only a few counts were recorded for this clone. From the germline J gene comes the end of the CDR3, since the read stops 3 residues before it. The rearrangement uses TRBV2 and TRBJ2-5; perhaps TRBD1 as D (6 bases). Germline V gene lookup returns CDR1 SNHLY and CDR2 FYNNEI. This CDR3 contains 14 residues. The V and J ends lost 6 bases and 2 bases respectively, with 13 bases between them. Incomplete CDR3 DNA: TGTGCCAGCAGGGTTCGGACAGCACAAGAGACC. Its protein is CASRVRTAQET. The whole CDR3 sequence is CASRVRTAQETQYF.

This clone was counted many times. Coverage ceases 3 residues before the CDR3 finishes, and the germline J gene fills in the end. V and J are TRBV19 and TRBJ2-2; the match to TRBD2 covers 12 bases. V shed 2 bases and J 0 bases; nucleotides not matched to a gene: 16. The CDR3 sequence is 22 residues long. Germline assignment: CDR1 LNHDA and CDR2 SQIVND (reference sequence). The CDR3 is CASSIFIPRTSGTQPNTGELFF. CDR3 DNA (partial): TGTGCCAGTAGTATATTCATCCCAAGGACTAGCGGGACTCAGCCGAACACCGGGGAG.

As concerns this clone: The read terminates 3 residues before the CDR3 end, so the remaining end is supplied by the germline J gene. V usage is TRBV18 and J usage is TRBJ2-1; TRBD2 matches 10 bases. V shed 6 bases, J shed 6 bases, and the junction held 2 bases outside the gene matches. Looked up from germline, CDR1 is KGHSH and CDR2 is LQKENI. The CDR3 consists of 13 residues. CDR3 DNA, as far as it was read: TGTGCCAGCTCGCTAGCGGGAGCCAATGAG. Translated, it gives CASSLAGANE. The whole CDR3 is CASSLAGANEQFF.

This clone was detected a few times. Sequencing ends 3 residues short of the CDR3 end; the germline J gene provides the rest. The chain employs TRBV11-3 and TRBJ2-7, with 7 bases fitting TRBD1. The CDR3 has 14 amino acids. Trimming at V came to 5 bases and at J to 1 base, leaving 5 bases not matched to a gene. Per germline, CDR1 SGHNT and CDR2 YENEEA. CDR3 amino acids: CASSPDRASYEQYF. The DNA read from the CDR3 is TGTGCCAGCAGCCCAGACAGGGCTTCCTACGAG.

This clone was counted at least ten times. The missing CDR3 end, 3 residues past where the read stops, is filled in from the germline J gene. The chain combines TRBV6-2 or TRBV6-3 with TRBJ2-7; 8 bases line up with TRBD1. The germline V gene has CDR1 MNHEY and CDR2 SVGEGT. This CDR3 is built from 12 residues. V trimming: 4 bases; J trimming: 6 bases; junction bases outside the gene matches: 2. CDR3 bases read: TGTGCCAGCAGTTGGGACAGGACCGAG. As protein: CASSWDRTE. Given in full, the CDR3 is CASSWDRTEQYF.

In the case of this clone: The sequence runs out 3 residues before the end of the CDR3; the remainder is reconstructed from the germline J gene. This chain links TRBV18 with TRBJ1-5; D unclear. Trimming removed 3 bases at V and 1 base at J, with 7 bases between. Germline assignment: CDR1 KGHSH and CDR2 LQKENI. The CDR3 covers 14 residues. The CDR3 bases that were read are TGTGCCAGCTCACCGGCGGGGAGCAATCAGCCC. Its translation is CASSPAGSNQP. The whole CDR3 protein is CASSPAGSNQPQHF. The full variable domain, completed using reference TRBV18 and TRBJ1-5, is NAGVMQNPRHLVRRRGQEARLRCSPMKGHSHVYWYRQLPEEGLKFMVYLQKENIIDESGMPKERFSAEFPKEGPSILRIQQVVRGDSAAYFCASSPAGSNQPQHFGDGTRLSIL.

The table lists this clone with many counts. The sequence runs out 3 residues before the end of the CDR3; the remainder is reconstructed from the germline J gene. The V gene is TRBV18, the J gene TRBJ1-3; no clear D. The CDR3 is 15 amino acids. Germline V gene data show CDR1 as KGHSH and CDR2 as LQKENI. V lost 2 bases and J 0 bases, leaving 8 bases between the germline ends. CDR3 sequence: CASSPSQISGNTIYF. The CDR3 DNA, read in part, is TGTGCCAGCTCACCATCACAGATCTCTGGAAACACC.

This clone has ten or more counts. The read ends 3 residues early relative to the CDR3; the germline J gene fills the gap. This chain links TRBV19 with TRBJ2-3; 14 bases line up with TRBD2. The CDR3 runs to 19 residues. With V trimmed by 5 bases and J by 8 bases, 18 bases remained unmatched. In germline, CDR1 is LNHDA, CDR2 SQIVND (reference sequence). Incomplete CDR3 DNA: TGTGCCAGTAGTCCCTCTGGACTAGCGGGGGGCCGTATCGCGGTTACG. The encoded protein is CASSPSGLAGGRIAVT. The complete CDR3 sequence is CASSPSGLAGGRIAVTQYF.

In its sample, this clone was seen a few times. The CDR3 extends 3 residues past the end of the read, so its final part is completed from the germline J gene. V is TRBV19 and J is TRBJ2-7, with D perhaps assigned TRBD1 or TRBD2 (5 bases each). The CDR3 runs to 13 residues. Per germline, CDR1 LNHDA and CDR2 SQIVND (reference sequence). Trimming removed 1 base from V and 5 bases from J, with 9 bases in between. The DNA read from the CDR3 is TGTGCCAGTAGTATAGCGAGGGGCGACGAG. Amino acids: CASSIARGDE. The entire CDR3 is CASSIARGDEQYF.

This clone has a count of ten or more. CDR3 region: CASSFTGRWDTEAFF. The part of the CDR3 DNA that was read is TGCGCCAGCAGCTTTACAGGGAGATGGGACACTGAA. The chain couples TRBV5-1 to TRBJ1-1, with D possibly being TRBD1 (6 bases). The sequence runs out 3 residues before the end of the CDR3; the remainder is reconstructed from the germline J gene. In germline, CDR1 is SGHRS, CDR2 YFSETQ. Trimming shortened V by 2 bases and J by 3 bases, and 14 bases separated the two germline ends. The CDR3 sequence is 15 residues long.

This clone was seen a handful of times. The read comes to an end 3 residues before the CDR3 does, leaving the germline J gene to fill in the end. This chain links TRBV19 with TRBJ2-7; D ambiguous. Germline assignment: CDR1 LNHDA and CDR2 SQIVND (reference sequence). V was cut by 6 bases and J by 4 bases, with 13 bases left in between. The CDR3 is 13 residues long. The CDR3 bases that were read are TGTGCCAGTAGCCAGGAGACGGTTTACGAG. Residues: CASSQETVYE. The full CDR3 sequence reads CASSQETVYEQYF.

This clone has ten or more counts. The sequence runs out 3 residues before the end of the CDR3; the remainder is reconstructed from the germline J gene. The chain carries TRBV30 and TRBJ2-1, with 10 bases fitting TRBD2. With V trimmed by 5 bases and J by 2 bases, 6 bases remained unmatched. The CDR3 extends over 15 amino acids. CDR1 GTSNPN and CDR2 SVGIG come from the germline V gene (reference sequence). The sequenced part of the CDR3 DNA is TGTGCCTGGGGGCTAGCGGGGGCTCCCTACAATGAG. Encoded protein: CAWGLAGAPYNE. The full CDR3 reads CAWGLAGAPYNEQFF.

This clone was picked up a small number of times. Coverage ceases 3 residues before the CDR3 finishes, and the germline J gene fills in the end. V and J are TRBV19 and TRBJ1-1, with a tentative D call TRBD1 (6 bases). Looked up from germline, CDR1 is LNHDA and CDR2 is SQIVND (reference sequence). Trimming left V 7 bases short and J 1 base short, with 16 bases between. There are 15 residues in the CDR3. The CDR3 region is CASIYRAGWNTEAFF. The sequenced part of the CDR3 DNA is TGTGCCAGTATCTACAGGGCTGGGTGGAACACTGAA.

Many counts were recorded for this clone. The sequence runs out 3 residues before the end of the CDR3; the remainder is reconstructed from the germline J gene. The V gene is TRBV30, the J gene TRBJ2-4; a possible D gene is TRBD2 (8 bases). V gave up 3 bases and J gave up 0 bases, with 18 bases separating them. Germline lookup yields CDR1 GTSNPN and CDR2 SVGIG (reference sequence). This CDR3 has 17 residues. Incomplete CDR3 DNA: TGTGCCTGGAGCAGGGGGGCGGGGGGACTAGCCAAAAACATT. Translating gives CAWSRGAGGLAKNI. From start to end, the CDR3 is CAWSRGAGGLAKNIQYF.

This clone has only a few counts. The CDR3 extends 3 residues past the end of the read, so its final part is completed from the germline J gene. The chain links TRBV18 to TRBJ1-2; possible D gene TRBD1, 5 bases. The CDR3 spans 15 residues. Trimming cost V 0 bases and J 4 bases, with 12 bases left between them. Germline CDR1 and CDR2: KGHSH and LQKENI. The CDR3 sequence is CASSPPRQRPYGYTF. The DNA read from the CDR3 is TGTGCCAGCTCACCACCTCGACAGAGACCCTATGGC.

This clone was picked up many times. CDR3 bases read: TGTGCCATCAGTGCGACTAGCGGGAGTTACAATGAG. Translated: CAISATSGSYNE. The complete CDR3 protein is CAISATSGSYNEQFF. The chain links TRBV10-3 to TRBJ2-1; 12 bases match TRBD2. The read terminates 3 residues before the CDR3 end, so the remaining end is supplied by the germline J gene. From germline, CDR1 is ENHRY and CDR2 SYGVKD. V lost 4 bases, J lost 4 bases, and 2 bases stayed unmatched. The CDR3 is 15 amino acids.